The rows below give T cell receptor beta chains drawn from one sample of a study of T cell changes during pregnancy in multiple sclerosis. Sequencing used immunoSEQ multiplex PCR; TCRdb keeps in-frame clones, though not all of them. The sample gives around 65,000 clones, roughly 86% of which show up once; around 1.6% is in the top ten. The sample consisted of peripheral blood, taken in the first trimester of pregnancy. These TCRs come from a female donor with multiple sclerosis, enrolled in a pregnancy study. Both conserved end residues are part of each CDR3. Each record gives: clone size, J gene, D gene, V gene, CDR3 DNA, CDR3 protein. The D gene is left open where the match is weak. Clone sizes are given selectively: once, few, many, or a class where the clone is expanded.

clone_size: .; j_call: TRBJ2-7; d_call: TRBD2; v_call: TRBV27; cdr3_nt: TGTGCCAGCAGTTTAAGTGCTGGGACTAGAGGCTACGAGCAGTACTTC; cdr3_aa: CASSLSAGTRGYEQYF
clone_size: .; j_call: TRBJ2-1; d_call: .; v_call: TRBV4-3; cdr3_nt: TGCGCCAGCAGCCAAGAGGGGGGCTCCTACAATGAGCAGTTCTTC; cdr3_aa: CASSQEGGSYNEQFF
clone_size: .; j_call: TRBJ2-1; d_call: TRBD2; v_call: TRBV9; cdr3_nt: TGTGCCAGCAGCGTACAGGCGGGAGTGGTTGTCTTCAATGAGCAGTTCTTC; cdr3_aa: CASSVQAGVVVFNEQFF
clone_size: once; j_call: TRBJ2-1; d_call: .; v_call: TRBV21-1; cdr3_nt: TGTGCCAGCAGCAAAGGCAGGGGGCTCAATAGACGAGCGTTCTTC; cdr3_aa: CASSKGRGLNRRAFF
clone_size: .; j_call: TRBJ2-5; d_call: TRBD1; v_call: TRBV9; cdr3_nt: TGTGCCAGCAGCTCTACAGGGGGCCGTATAGAAGAGACCCAGTACTTC; cdr3_aa: CASSSTGGRIEETQYF
clone_size: .; j_call: TRBJ2-5; d_call: .; v_call: TRBV18; cdr3_nt: TGTGCCAGCTCCCCACCGGGAGTTGAGACCCAGTACTTC; cdr3_aa: CASSPPGVETQYF
clone_size: .; j_call: TRBJ1-5; d_call: TRBD1; v_call: TRBV28; cdr3_nt: TGTGCCAGCCGGTACGGGACAGCAGTCAATCAGCCCCAGCATTTT; cdr3_aa: CASRYGTAVNQPQHF
clone_size: .; j_call: TRBJ2-1; d_call: .; v_call: TRBV7-9; cdr3_nt: TGTGCCGGCAGCTTAATGTCAGGGTCGTCCTACAATGAGCAGTTCTTC; cdr3_aa: CAGSLMSGSSYNEQFF
clone_size: .; j_call: TRBJ1-5; d_call: .; v_call: TRBV6-6; cdr3_nt: TGTGCCAGCCAGACAGACAATCAGCCCCAGCATTTT; cdr3_aa: CASQTDNQPQHF
clone_size: .; j_call: TRBJ2-1; d_call: TRBD2; v_call: TRBV11-2; cdr3_nt: TGTGCCAGCAGCTTTCTAGCGGGACTATACAATGAGCAGTTCTTC; cdr3_aa: CASSFLAGLYNEQFF
clone_size: .; j_call: TRBJ2-7; d_call: TRBD1; v_call: TRBV5-1; cdr3_nt: TGCGCCAGCAGTCTGAACCGGGACAGGGGTTACGAGCAGTACTTC; cdr3_aa: CASSLNRDRGYEQYF
clone_size: .; j_call: TRBJ1-2; d_call: .; v_call: TRBV2; cdr3_nt: TGTGCCAGCACAGTTAACTATGGCTACACCTTC; cdr3_aa: CASTVNYGYTF
clone_size: .; j_call: TRBJ1-5; d_call: .; v_call: TRBV10-3; cdr3_nt: TGTGCCACAGGACACCCAAATCAGCCCCAGCATTTT; cdr3_aa: CATGHPNQPQHF
clone_size: few; j_call: TRBJ2-5; d_call: .; v_call: TRBV7-2; cdr3_nt: TGTGCCAGCAGCTTAGCTGGGGGGGCTAGCTTCTTCGGCGAGACCCAGTACTTC; cdr3_aa: CASSLAGGASFFGETQYF
clone_size: .; j_call: TRBJ2-5; d_call: .; v_call: TRBV28; cdr3_nt: TGTGCCAGCAGTTTATTCAATTACCAAGAGACCCAGTACTTC; cdr3_aa: CASSLFNYQETQYF
clone_size: .; j_call: TRBJ2-5; d_call: TRBD1; v_call: TRBV6-5; cdr3_nt: TGTGCCAGCAGTTCCTGGAAGGACAGGGTTCAAGAGACCCAGTACTTC; cdr3_aa: CASSSWKDRVQETQYF
clone_size: .; j_call: TRBJ2-5; d_call: TRBD2; v_call: TRBV4-2; cdr3_nt: TGTGCCAGCAGTCGAGAATTAGCGGGGGGGATCGAGACCCAGTACTTC; cdr3_aa: CASSRELAGGIETQYF
clone_size: .; j_call: TRBJ1-1; d_call: TRBD1; v_call: TRBV10-3; cdr3_nt: TGTGCCATCAGTGAAAAACAGGGGGCGAACACTGAAGCTTTCTTT; cdr3_aa: CAISEKQGANTEAFF
clone_size: .; j_call: TRBJ1-2; d_call: .; v_call: TRBV28; cdr3_nt: TGTGCCAGCAGTACCGGGACAAGGCTGCCTTCCTATGGCTACACCTTC; cdr3_aa: CASSTGTRLPSYGYTF
clone_size: .; j_call: TRBJ2-1; d_call: TRBD2; v_call: TRBV5-1; cdr3_nt: TGCGCCAGCAGCTTGGTGGCTAGCGGTTTACATCGCTACAATGAGCAGTTCTTC; cdr3_aa: CASSLVASGLHRYNEQFF
clone_size: .; j_call: TRBJ2-1; d_call: .; v_call: TRBV2; cdr3_nt: TGTGCCAGCACCCAGGAAGGGGACAATGAGCAGTTCTTC; cdr3_aa: CASTQEGDNEQFF
clone_size: few; j_call: TRBJ2-2; d_call: .; v_call: TRBV7-3; cdr3_nt: TGTGCCAGCAGCTTTAACACCAACACCGGGGAGCTGTTTTTT; cdr3_aa: CASSFNTNTGELFF
clone_size: .; j_call: TRBJ2-1; d_call: TRBD2; v_call: TRBV10-3; cdr3_nt: TGTGCCATCCAGGCTAGCGGGAGTACGAATGAGCAGTTCTTC; cdr3_aa: CAIQASGSTNEQFF
clone_size: .; j_call: TRBJ1-2; d_call: TRBD1; v_call: TRBV13; cdr3_nt: TGTGCCAGCAGCTTAATTCCCATGGACAGGGTTAATGGCTACACCTTC; cdr3_aa: CASSLIPMDRVNGYTF
clone_size: .; j_call: TRBJ1-2; d_call: .; v_call: TRBV6-1; cdr3_nt: TGTGCCAGCCGTGGGGTGCAGGCCTATGGCTACACCTTC; cdr3_aa: CASRGVQAYGYTF
clone_size: .; j_call: TRBJ1-2; d_call: .; v_call: TRBV7-2; cdr3_nt: TGTGCCAGCAGCTTAGTTGGAAAGGGGGCTAACTATGGCTACACCTTC; cdr3_aa: CASSLVGKGANYGYTF
clone_size: .; j_call: TRBJ1-2; d_call: .; v_call: TRBV5-6; cdr3_nt: TGTGCCAGCAGCCCGGTGACAGGCTTATATGGCTACACCTTC; cdr3_aa: CASSPVTGLYGYTF
clone_size: once; j_call: TRBJ1-5; d_call: .; v_call: TRBV28; cdr3_nt: TGTGCCAGCAGGCCGCAAGGGACTCATAGCAATCAGCCCCAGCATTTT; cdr3_aa: CASRPQGTHSNQPQHF
clone_size: .; j_call: TRBJ2-7; d_call: .; v_call: TRBV10-1; cdr3_nt: TGCGCCAGCAGTGCCACTGTGGGGGGCTACGAGCAGTACTTC; cdr3_aa: CASSATVGGYEQYF
clone_size: .; j_call: TRBJ2-1; d_call: TRBD1; v_call: TRBV9; cdr3_nt: TGTGCCAGCAGCTTTCAGGGGGAACATGAGCAGTTCTTC; cdr3_aa: CASSFQGEHEQFF
clone_size: .; j_call: TRBJ1-1; d_call: .; v_call: TRBV28; cdr3_nt: TGTGCCAGCAGGGAAGGGACTGTGAACACTGAAGCTTTCTTT; cdr3_aa: CASREGTVNTEAFF
clone_size: .; j_call: TRBJ2-5; d_call: .; v_call: TRBV5-1; cdr3_nt: TGCGCCAGCAGCTTTGGGGGGTATGGAGAGACCCAGTACTTC; cdr3_aa: CASSFGGYGETQYF
clone_size: .; j_call: TRBJ2-7; d_call: TRBD2; v_call: TRBV28; cdr3_nt: TGTGCCAGCAGTCAAACCCGGGGAGGGGCAGGCTACGAGCAGTACTTC; cdr3_aa: CASSQTRGGAGYEQYF
clone_size: once; j_call: TRBJ2-1; d_call: TRBD2; v_call: TRBV29-1; cdr3_nt: TGCAGCGTTGTACCGGGACAGACAGCGGGAGGGGGATACAATGAGCAGTTCTTC; cdr3_aa: CSVVPGQTAGGGYNEQFF
clone_size: .; j_call: TRBJ2-1; d_call: TRBD2; v_call: TRBV29-1; cdr3_nt: TGCAGCGTTGGCTCGGTAGCGGGAGGGCCAAATGAGCAGTTCTTC; cdr3_aa: CSVGSVAGGPNEQFF
clone_size: .; j_call: TRBJ1-5; d_call: .; v_call: TRBV28; cdr3_nt: TGTGCCAGCAGTTTAGGGGGGGAAGATCAGCCCCAGCATTTT; cdr3_aa: CASSLGGEDQPQHF
clone_size: .; j_call: TRBJ1-2; d_call: .; v_call: TRBV7-9; cdr3_nt: TGTGCCAGCAGCCCTGACTTTAACTATGGCTACACCTTC; cdr3_aa: CASSPDFNYGYTF
clone_size: .; j_call: TRBJ2-7; d_call: TRBD1; v_call: TRBV25-1; cdr3_nt: TGTGCCAGCAGTGGGTGGACAGGAAAATTCTACGAGCAGTACTTC; cdr3_aa: CASSGWTGKFYEQYF
clone_size: .; j_call: TRBJ2-2; d_call: TRBD2; v_call: TRBV4-1; cdr3_nt: TGCGCCAGCAGCCGGTCCGGGACTAGCGACTCTTTTAAGGGGGAGCTGTTTTTT; cdr3_aa: CASSRSGTSDSFKGELFF
clone_size: .; j_call: TRBJ2-1; d_call: TRBD2; v_call: TRBV7-2; cdr3_nt: TGTGCCAGCAGGGATTCCGGGACTAGCTTCAATGAGCAGTTCTTC; cdr3_aa: CASRDSGTSFNEQFF
clone_size: .; j_call: TRBJ2-1; d_call: .; v_call: TRBV29-1; cdr3_nt: TGCAGCGTTGAAGATCGAGAGGAGAATGAGCAGTTCTTC; cdr3_aa: CSVEDREENEQFF
clone_size: .; j_call: TRBJ1-2; d_call: TRBD1; v_call: TRBV4-3; cdr3_nt: TGCGCCAGCAGCCAAGATAGGGGACAGGGAGGCTACACCTTC; cdr3_aa: CASSQDRGQGGYTF
clone_size: .; j_call: TRBJ1-1; d_call: .; v_call: TRBV12-2; cdr3_nt: TGTGCAAGTCGCTTAGCTCCATGGGGCCATAGGAAGGGGAACAATCGGGCTGAAGCTTTCTTT; cdr3_aa: CASRLAPWGHRKGNNRAEAFF
clone_size: .; j_call: TRBJ2-7; d_call: TRBD1; v_call: TRBV7-2; cdr3_nt: TGTGCCAGCAGCTTAGCAGGGACAGGACATACCTACGAGCAGTACTTC; cdr3_aa: CASSLAGTGHTYEQYF
clone_size: .; j_call: TRBJ2-7; d_call: TRBD1; v_call: TRBV2; cdr3_nt: TGTGCCAGCATTCGATCGGACAGGACCGAGCAGTACTTC; cdr3_aa: CASIRSDRTEQYF
clone_size: .; j_call: TRBJ1-5; d_call: TRBD1; v_call: TRBV2; cdr3_nt: TGTGCCAGCAGTCTTACCGGGACAGCATTTAGCAATCAGCCCCAGCATTTT; cdr3_aa: CASSLTGTAFSNQPQHF
clone_size: .; j_call: TRBJ2-7; d_call: TRBD1; v_call: TRBV28; cdr3_nt: TGTGCCAGCAGGACGGACAGGGGCTACGAGCAGTACTTC; cdr3_aa: CASRTDRGYEQYF
clone_size: few; j_call: TRBJ1-5; d_call: .; v_call: TRBV12-1; cdr3_nt: TGTGCCAGCAGCTCCAGGGGATTTCAGCCCCAGCATTTT; cdr3_aa: CASSSRGFQPQHF
clone_size: .; j_call: TRBJ2-3; d_call: .; v_call: TRBV2; cdr3_nt: TGTGCCAGCAGTGTTCTAGGAACAGATACGCAGTATTTT; cdr3_aa: CASSVLGTDTQYF
clone_size: .; j_call: TRBJ1-1; d_call: .; v_call: TRBV19; cdr3_nt: TGTGCCAGTAGATCTAAGAACACTGAAGCTTTCTTT; cdr3_aa: CASRSKNTEAFF
clone_size: .; j_call: TRBJ2-3; d_call: .; v_call: TRBV5-1; cdr3_nt: TGCGCCAGCAGCTTGATAGGGGAGGAGGGTACGCAGTATTTT; cdr3_aa: CASSLIGEEGTQYF
clone_size: once; j_call: TRBJ2-1; d_call: .; v_call: TRBV9; cdr3_nt: TGTGCCAGCAGCGTAGCTCCAGTGAATGAGCAGTTCTTC; cdr3_aa: CASSVAPVNEQFF
clone_size: .; j_call: TRBJ2-1; d_call: .; v_call: TRBV7-2; cdr3_nt: TGTGCCAGCAGCCGCGGGACCTATACCTACAATGAGCAGTTCTTC; cdr3_aa: CASSRGTYTYNEQFF
clone_size: .; j_call: TRBJ2-1; d_call: TRBD2; v_call: TRBV28; cdr3_nt: TGTGCCAGCAGCAAACTGGGACTAGCGGGTGCTACTAATGAGCAGTTCTTC; cdr3_aa: CASSKLGLAGATNEQFF
clone_size: .; j_call: TRBJ2-5; d_call: .; v_call: TRBV6-5; cdr3_nt: TGTGCCAGCAGTTACTCGACGGGAGAGGTGGGGGAGACCCAGTACTTC; cdr3_aa: CASSYSTGEVGETQYF
clone_size: once; j_call: TRBJ2-7; d_call: TRBD2; v_call: TRBV19; cdr3_nt: TGTGCCAGTAGTCTGGGACTAGCGGACCTCTACGAGCAGTACTTC; cdr3_aa: CASSLGLADLYEQYF
clone_size: .; j_call: TRBJ2-1; d_call: TRBD2; v_call: TRBV28; cdr3_nt: TGTGCCAGCAGTTTTCAGCGGGCTAGCGGGACCTACAATGAGCAGTTCTTC; cdr3_aa: CASSFQRASGTYNEQFF
clone_size: .; j_call: TRBJ2-5; d_call: TRBD2; v_call: TRBV2; cdr3_nt: TGTGCCAGCCTGACGCGGGAGGAAGAGACCCAGTACTTC; cdr3_aa: CASLTREEETQYF
clone_size: once; j_call: TRBJ2-2; d_call: TRBD2; v_call: TRBV19; cdr3_nt: TGTGCCAGTAGTATAGATCACGGCAGCGGGACGAACACCGGGGAGCTGTTTTTT; cdr3_aa: CASSIDHGSGTNTGELFF